This note documents a single T cell receptor beta chain sequence. TCRdb reprocessed the 5' RACE reads with MiXCR, giving one entry per CDR3 protein. This table has a few hundred thousand distinct CDR3 sequences, about 20% appearing once. Germline CDR1 reads SGHVS; CDR2 reads FNYEAQ. There are 18 residues in the CDR3. Trimming cost V 5 bases and J 2 bases; bases outside gene matches: 12. The data stem from a study of T-cell memory formation after mild COVID-19. Sequencing input: PBMCs or a T cell subset sorted from them (not recorded which). The V and J genes are TRBV7-6 and TRBJ2-7; TRBD2 agrees at 13 bases. This clonotype was obtained from an adult woman who had mild COVID-19 (a few samples of this study predate the infection). Cell type and time point are not known. DNA of the CDR3: TGTGCCAGCAGCGTAATGGCGGAGACTAGCGGGGGGCCCTACGAGCAGTACTTC. This codes for CASSVMAETSGGPYEQYF.